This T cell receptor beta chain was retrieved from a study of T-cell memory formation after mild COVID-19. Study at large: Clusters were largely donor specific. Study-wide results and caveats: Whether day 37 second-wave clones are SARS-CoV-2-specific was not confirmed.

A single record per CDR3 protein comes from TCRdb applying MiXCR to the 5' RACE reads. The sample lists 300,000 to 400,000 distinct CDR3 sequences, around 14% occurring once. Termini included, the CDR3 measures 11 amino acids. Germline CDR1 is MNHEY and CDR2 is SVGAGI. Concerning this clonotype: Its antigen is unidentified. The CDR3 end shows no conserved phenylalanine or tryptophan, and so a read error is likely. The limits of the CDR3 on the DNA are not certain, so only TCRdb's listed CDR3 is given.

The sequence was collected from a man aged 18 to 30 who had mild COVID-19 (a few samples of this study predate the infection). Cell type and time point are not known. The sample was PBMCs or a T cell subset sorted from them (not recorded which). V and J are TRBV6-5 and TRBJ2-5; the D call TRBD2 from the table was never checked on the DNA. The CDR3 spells CASSYSQRGAV.